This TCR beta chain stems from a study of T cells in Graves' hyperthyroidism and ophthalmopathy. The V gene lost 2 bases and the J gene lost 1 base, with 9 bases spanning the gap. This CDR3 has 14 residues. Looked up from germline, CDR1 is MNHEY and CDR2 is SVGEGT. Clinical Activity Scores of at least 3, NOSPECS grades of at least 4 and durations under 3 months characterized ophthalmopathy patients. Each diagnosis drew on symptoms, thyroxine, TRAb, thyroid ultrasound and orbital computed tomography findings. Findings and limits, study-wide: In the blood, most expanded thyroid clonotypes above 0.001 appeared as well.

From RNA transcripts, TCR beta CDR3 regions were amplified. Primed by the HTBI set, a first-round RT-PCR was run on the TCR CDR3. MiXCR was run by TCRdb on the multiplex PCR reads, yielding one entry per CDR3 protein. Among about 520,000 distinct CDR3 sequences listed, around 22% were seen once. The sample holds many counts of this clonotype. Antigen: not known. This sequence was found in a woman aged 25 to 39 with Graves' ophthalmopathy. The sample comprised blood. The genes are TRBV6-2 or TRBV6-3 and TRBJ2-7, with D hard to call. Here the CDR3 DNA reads TGTGCCAGCAGTTACAAACCAGTATCCTACGAGCAGTACTTC. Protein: CASSYKPVSYEQYF.